The 28 T cell receptor beta chains below come from one sample, sequenced in a study of blood T cells in healthy people across ages. The second PCR ran roughly 7 to 11 cycles with a sample-barcoded 5' primer and J-beta primers. MiXCR was run by TCRdb on the 5' RACE reads, yielding one entry per CDR3 protein. In the table there are roughly 1,800,000 distinct CDR3 sequences, less than 50% of which are singletons. Material: blood. These receptor sequences come from a woman aged 40 to 50 in good health.

This chain connects TRBV6-5 to TRBJ2-6, with D maybe TRBD1 (6 bases). The CDR3 contains 15 residues. The germline gives CDR1 MNHEY, CDR2 SVGAGI. Deletions cut 6 bases from V and 4 bases from J, with 13 bases between. The chain's CDR3 is CASRSDRTGANVLTF. As DNA, the CDR3 is TGTGCCAGCAGATCCGACAGGACCGGGGCCAACGTCCTGACTTTC.

The chain uses TRBV29-1 and TRBJ2-5, with 8 bases matching TRBD1. The germline CDR1 and CDR2 sequences are SQVTM and ANQGSEA. V dropped 5 bases and J dropped 11; count of bases not matched to a gene: 10. This CDR3 is built from 12 residues. The CDR3 reads CSVWTGNREQYF. The CDR3 DNA sequence: TGCAGCGTTTGGACAGGGAACAGAGAGCAGTACTTC. The whole variable domain, remainder taken from reference TRBV29-1 and TRBJ2-5, is SAVISQKPSRDICQRGTSLTIQCQVDSQVTMMFWYRQQPGQSLTLIATANQGSEATYESGFVIDKFPISRPNLTFSTLTVSNMSPEDSSIYLCSVWTGNREQYFGPGTRLLVL.

This sequence joins TRBV20-1 and TRBJ2-7, with TRBD1 as a possible D gene (5 bases). CDR3 length: 14 residues. CDR1 and CDR2 (germline): DFQATT, SNEGSKA (reference sequence). V lost 0 bases and J lost 0, with 9 bases in between. The CDR3 spells CSARDRVVSYEQYF. CDR3 in DNA: TGCAGTGCTAGAGACAGGGTCGTCTCCTACGAGCAGTACTTC.

The sample holds a few counts of this clonotype. The chain carries TRBV15 and TRBJ1-2; D unresolved. The germline V gene encodes CDR1 LNHNV and CDR2 YYDKDF (reference sequence). Between the trimmed V and J ends, which lost 1 base and 5 bases, there was a span of 11 bases. The CDR3 has 14 residues. CDR3 sequence: CATSRAGGPYGYTF. The CDR3 DNA sequence: TGTGCCACCAGCAGAGCCGGTGGGCCTTATGGCTACACCTTC.

V and J are TRBV6-5 and TRBJ1-2; TRBD1 matches at 12 bases. The CDR3 totals 14 residues. V was pared by 5 bases and J by 6 bases, with 4 bases of the junction left unmatched. Per the germline V gene, CDR1 is MNHEY and CDR2 is SVGAGI. The DNA of the CDR3 is TGTGCCAGCAGTGGGACAGGGGGCACTGATGGCTACACCTTC. It codes for CASSGTGGTDGYTF.

This clonotype was picked up many times. The V call is TRBV29-1, the J call TRBJ2-5; D is unclear. This CDR3 has 11 residues. Germline assignment: CDR1 SQVTM and CDR2 ANQGSEA. V was cut by 7 bases and J by 5 bases, with 11 bases left in between. For the CDR3, the DNA is TGCAGCGGTCTAGGAGCCGAGACCCAGTACTTC. Protein product: CSGLGAETQYF.

This clonotype has a handful of counts. This chain joins TRBV4-3 and TRBJ1-6, with 8 bases identical to TRBD1. V shed 1 base, J shed 10 bases, and the junction held 9 bases outside the gene matches. Germline CDR1 LGHNA, CDR2 YSLEER. The CDR3 runs 16 residues. In DNA form, the CDR3 reads TGCGCCAGCAGCCAAGGTCAAGGACAGGGAAGCTCACCCCTCCACTTT. This gives the protein CASSQGQGQGSSPLHF.

This clonotype was observed a handful of times. J is TRBJ2-5 and V is TRBV21-1; no check of the table's D call, TRBD2, against the DNA was made. TRBV21-1 is annotated as a pseudogene. The CDR3 consists of 16 residues. The CDR3 region has the DNA TGTGCCAGCAGCTTCTTAGCGGGGGGATGGAAAGAGACCCAGTACTTC. Translation gives CASSFLAGGWKETQYF.

The chain uses TRBV6-5 and TRBJ2-1, with TRBD2 matching 8 bases. The DNA end is a closer match to TRBJ2-7, so the J assignment may be wrong. The CDR3 extends over 17 amino acids. Germline V CDR1 and CDR2: MNHEY, SVGAGI. The CDR3 spells CASSSFGRGGFNNEQYF. The CDR3 DNA is TGTGCCAGCAGTTCCTTCGGGAGGGGGGGATTTAACAATGAGCAGTACTTC.

The rearrangement links TRBV6-1 to TRBJ1-5, with TRBD1 matching over 9 bases. Unmatched junction bases numbered 15, after V lost 5 bases and J lost 1 base. CDR1 MNHNS and CDR2 SASEGT come from the germline V gene. The length of the CDR3 is 19 residues. CDR3 residues: CASSQPFNTGGWSNQPQHF. The CDR3 nucleotides are TGTGCCAGCAGTCAACCCTTCAATACAGGGGGCTGGAGCAATCAGCCCCAGCATTTT.

This clonotype has more than one count but fewer than ten. The rearrangement joins TRBV5-1 to TRBJ2-5, with D perhaps being TRBD1 or TRBD2 (6 bases each). Germline loops: CDR1 SGHRS, CDR2 YFSETQ. V gave up 6 bases and J gave up 1 base, with 19 bases separating them. CDR3 length: 16 residues. Here the CDR3 DNA reads TGCGCCAGCACATACACGGGGGCTCGTGGCCAAGAGACCCAGTACTTC. It specifies CASTYTGARGQETQYF.

This clonotype was observed a handful of times. This chain uses TRBV4-3 with TRBJ2-6; the D gene is possibly TRBD2 (6 bases). The V gene lost 0 bases and the J gene lost 4 bases, with 13 bases spanning the gap. Germline V lookup: CDR1 LGHNA, CDR2 YSLEER. The CDR3 has 17 residues. The CDR3 sequence: CASSQDPGGFGANVLTF. In DNA form, the CDR3 reads TGCGCCAGCAGCCAAGACCCTGGAGGGTTCGGGGCCAACGTCCTGACTTTC.

The chain carries TRBV2 and TRBJ2-1, with 7 bases identical to TRBD2. Trimming removed 10 bases from V and 9 bases from J; junction bases left unmatched: 12. The germline V gene encodes CDR1 SNHLY and CDR2 FYNNEI. The CDR3 has 13 residues. The chain's CDR3 is CATKLAENTEQFF. In nucleotides, the CDR3 is TGTGCCACCAAGCTAGCGGAAAACACTGAGCAGTTCTTC.

CDR3 residues: CASSPGRGLEKLFF. DNA for the CDR3: TGTGCCAGCTCACCGGGCAGGGGGCTTGAAAAACTGTTTTTT. The chain employs TRBV18 and TRBJ1-4; 8 bases map to TRBD1. The CDR3 has 14 residues. The V gene's germline CDR1 is KGHSH and CDR2 LQKENI. V dropped 3 bases and J dropped 7; count of bases not matched to a gene: 4. Based on the CDR3 plus reference TRBV18 and TRBJ1-4, the full variable domain is NAGVMQNPRHLVRRRGQEARLRCSPMKGHSHVYWYRQLPEEGLKFMVYLQKENIIDESGMPKERFSAEFPKEGPSILRIQQVVRGDSAAYFCASSPGRGLEKLFFGSGTQLSVL.

The chain joins TRBV20-1 to TRBJ2-7; D is perhaps TRBD2 (6 bases). The CDR3 length is 13 residues. Trimming removed 3 bases at V and 4 bases at J, with 13 bases between. Germline V gene sequence: CDR1 DFQATT, CDR2 SNEGSKA (reference sequence). The CDR3 DNA reads as TGCAGTGCTAGGTCTAGCGATAGGTACGAGCAGTACTTC. It translates to CSARSSDRYEQYF.

The rearrangement joins TRBV5-5 to TRBJ2-1; perhaps TRBD1 as D (7 bases). This CDR3 has 16 residues. Deletions cut 1 base from V and 3 bases from J, with 14 bases between. Germline lookup yields CDR1 SGHKS and CDR2 YYEKEE (reference sequence). The CDR3 sequence is CASSLMAGGYYNEQFF. The DNA of the CDR3 is TGTGCCAGCAGCTTGATGGCAGGGGGGTACTACAATGAGCAGTTCTTC.

The rearrangement uses TRBV5-1 and TRBJ2-5; D call uncertain. Germline-derived CDR1 and CDR2 are SGHRS and YFSETQ. The CDR3 length is 16 residues. V was shortened by 4 bases and J by 0 bases, with 16 bases between the two germline ends. The CDR3 protein is CASSPSFLEYQETQYF. The CDR3, as DNA: TGCGCCAGCAGCCCATCCTTCCTCGAGTACCAAGAGACCCAGTACTTC.

The chain joins TRBV6-5 to TRBJ1-4; tentatively, D is TRBD1 (6 bases). The CDR3 spans 16 residues. Germline V gene data show CDR1 as MNHEY and CDR2 as SVGAGI. V was cut by 5 bases and J by 7 bases, with 20 bases left in between. The CDR3 nucleotides are TGTGCCAGCAGTCGCTCCGGGGGGCGAGGTAGTGAAAAACTGTTTTTT. It encodes CASSRSGGRGSEKLFF.

This CDR3 is CASSFAGGGNEQFF. The CDR3 nucleotides are TGTGCCAGCAGTTTCGCTGGCGGGGGCAATGAGCAGTTCTTC. V and J are TRBV12-3 or TRBV12-4 and TRBJ2-1; 7 bases align to TRBD2. V shed 3 bases and J 6 bases; nucleotides not matched to a gene: 5. The CDR3 is 14 residues long.

This clonotype came up a few times. J is TRBJ2-5 and V is TRBV7-2, with D tentatively TRBD1 (5 bases). Trimming pared 3 bases from V and 2 bases from J, leaving 13 bases between. Germline CDR1 is SGHTA and CDR2 is FQGNSA. The CDR3 extends over 15 amino acids. The CDR3 loop reads CASSFWGSPQETQYF. In DNA, the CDR3 is TGTGCCAGCAGCTTTTGGGGCAGCCCACAAGAGACCCAGTACTTC.

The chain carries TRBV3-1 and TRBJ1-2; perhaps TRBD1 as D (5 bases). The CDR3 length is 14 residues. From germline, CDR1 is LGHDT and CDR2 YNNKEL (reference sequence). The V end was cut by 6 bases, the J end by 6 bases, with 17 bases between. The CDR3 loop reads CASRAAGQRDGYTF. DNA for the CDR3: TGTGCCAGCAGGGCAGCAGGGCAGAGAGATGGCTACACCTTC.

The chain has TRBV27 and TRBJ2-4; D gene uncertain. The CDR3 covers 17 residues. Germline CDR1 reads MNHEY; CDR2 reads SMNVEV (reference sequence). Trimming left V 2 bases short and J 0 bases short, with 14 bases between. Here the CDR3 DNA reads TGTGCCAGCAGTTTAGCTTCGTTAGGGCTAGCCAAAAACATTCAGTACTTC. It is translated as CASSLASLGLAKNIQYF.

This clonotype was found once. The V gene is TRBV4-2, the J gene TRBJ2-6, with D perhaps matching TRBD2 (5 bases). V was trimmed by 0 bases and J by 0 bases, leaving 18 bases between them. CDR1 is LGHNA and CDR2 is YNFKEQ in the germline V gene. CDR3 length: 20 residues. The CDR3 region is CASSQDLLGVASSGANVLTF. The CDR3 DNA reads as TGTGCCAGCAGCCAAGATTTACTCGGGGTCGCAAGCTCTGGGGCCAACGTCCTGACTTTC.

This sequence joins TRBV20-1 and TRBJ1-2; possible D gene TRBD1, 5 bases. The germline CDR1 and CDR2 sequences are DFQATT and SNEGSKA (reference sequence). Trimming removed 2 bases from V and 3 bases from J, with 13 bases in between. The CDR3 has 14 amino acids. The CDR3 region is CSARLLQGHYGYTF. The CDR3 nucleotides are TGCAGTGCTAGACTCCTCCAGGGACACTATGGCTACACCTTC.

The chain has TRBV24-1 and TRBJ2-3, with 10 bases lining up with TRBD1. V lost 4 bases to trimming and J lost 6 bases; unmatched junction nucleotides: 12. The germline CDR1 and CDR2 sequences are KGHDR and SFDVKD. The CDR3 covers 17 residues. CDR3 DNA: TGTGCCACCAGTGACCGCGAGACAGGGGGCGGAGGGGATACGCAGTATTTT. Protein: CATSDRETGGGGDTQYF.

The chain is built from TRBV7-9 and TRBJ2-5; D is unclear. In germline, CDR1 is SEHNR, CDR2 FQNEAQ (reference sequence). Trimming cost V 7 bases and J 2 bases, with 8 bases left between them. This CDR3 region has 12 residues. The CDR3 DNA reads as TGTGCCAGCAAAGAGCAGCAAGAGACCCAGTACTTC. This codes for CASKEQQETQYF.

Only a few counts were recorded for this clonotype. The genes are TRBV14 and TRBJ2-4, with D uncertain. Germline assignment: CDR1 SGHDN and CDR2 FVKESK. V was shortened by 3 bases and J by 13 bases, with 10 bases between the two germline ends. CDR3 length equals 11 residues. This CDR3 is CASSHAMEQYF. In DNA, the CDR3 is TGTGCCAGCAGCCATGCTATGGAGCAGTACTTC.

V and J are TRBV29-1 and TRBJ2-3; D is tentatively TRBD1 or TRBD2 (6 bases each). Germline V gene sequence: CDR1 SQVTM, CDR2 ANQGSEA. There are 16 residues in the CDR3. V gave up 8 bases and J gave up 2 bases, with 23 bases separating them. The CDR3 sequence: CSLGRDKLLLTDTQYF. DNA of the CDR3: TGCAGCCTTGGGCGGGACAAATTATTACTCACAGATACGCAGTATTTT.